This entry describes one T cell receptor (beta chain). Its matching antigen is unknown. The method was immunoSEQ multiplex PCR; TCRdb's version includes in-frame clones alone and lacks a portion of them. The sample holds approximately 1.1 million clones, 75% to 80% seen once. The data originate from a study of shared clonotypes between healthy human individuals. Broader study findings: A generally larger estimated richness was seen in naive subsets than in memory subsets. Large sequencing depth failed to make sorted-subset sequencing complete, rarefaction showed.

This CDR3 spans 16 amino acids. Germline V CDR1 and CDR2: SGHAT, FQNNGV. The junction had 5 bases not matched to a gene; V was cut back by 2 bases and J by 3 bases. Recent vaccinations or acute infections were absent in the healthy HIV-negative adult donors. Donors comprised only Caucasian adults living in Nashville, Tennessee. This clonotype was obtained from a man younger than 30 in good health. Some clones in this sample may be carry-over from other donors' samples. The chain joins TRBV11-2 to TRBJ2-7; 12 positions agree with TRBD2. The sample was memory CD4+ T cells from PBMCs. Sample subset: CD45RA-negative fraction. CDR3 region: CASSLILTSGGYEQYF. CDR3 in DNA: TGTGCCAGCAGCTTAATCCTGACTAGCGGGGGCTACGAGCAGTACTTC.